This T cell receptor (beta chain) was recovered during a study of T-cell memory formation after mild COVID-19. Using its own MiXCR run on the 5' RACE reads, TCRdb lists one record per CDR3 protein. The data contain around 500,000 distinct CDR3 sequences, around a sixth of them singletons. This CDR3 spans 12 amino acids. V was pared by 6 bases and J by 6 bases, with 11 bases between. This clonotype was seen a handful of times. Sequenced material: PBMCs or a T cell subset sorted from them (not recorded which). This chain connects TRBV12-3 or TRBV12-4 to TRBJ1-1; the D is unclear. This clonotype was obtained from an adult woman who had mild COVID-19 (a few samples of this study predate the infection). Cell type and time point are not known. As DNA, the CDR3 is TGTGCCAGCAGCATCGACGGAGCTGAAGCTTTCTTT. Protein product: CASSIDGAEAFF.